This TCR beta chain is drawn from a study of T cell responses to AZD1222 COVID-19 vaccine. The data were produced by immunoSEQ multiplex PCR, yet TCRdb's version contains in-frame clones alone and is incomplete. The table records some 120,000 clones, 70% to 90% of them present only once. The length of the CDR3 is 16 residues. Germline V CDR1 and CDR2: LGHNA, YSLEER. Trimming stripped 2 bases from V and 7 bases from J, with 20 bases between. About this clone: Its target is not known.

Overall study findings and caveats: Reportedly, nearly half of unique spike TCRs recognized epitopes outside B.1.351/B.1.1.7 mutations. Dominant CD4 TCR responses targeted spike regions 160-218 and 743-854. Seropositive at baseline were only 5 or 6 AZD1222 recipients. A mostly white British donor set with more females was recruited, and clonal diversity was possibly underestimated.

The V and J genes are TRBV4-3 and TRBJ1-2, with a possible D match to TRBD1 (5 bases). The sequence was collected from an adult in good health. The sequenced sample was peripheral blood, obtained on day 0 of MenACWY control vaccination. CDR3 bases: TGCGCCAGCAGCCAATCTCCAGGGTCCCCAGTGGCTGGCTACACCTTC. It specifies CASSQSPGSPVAGYTF.